This T cell receptor (beta chain) derives from a study of shared T cell receptors in the human thymus (dated by TCRdb to the early 2020s). A note on the overall study: The study examined how self-reactive, shared T-cell receptor alpha chains are generated in the human thymus.

This clone has just one count. Its antigen specificity is not known. No base quality information exists; no much larger clone differs at one position. The germline V gene (reference sequence) specifies LNHDA as CDR1 and SQIVND as CDR2. The CDR3 spans 11 residues, from the cysteine through the phenylalanine. The only DNA kept is the CDR3, 33 bases in frame from the first base. Trimming takes 4 bases from V and 8 bases from J, and the germline ends sit 7 bases apart. Libraries were built with the immunoSEQ multiplex PCR assay. What TCRdb holds here is the immuneACCESS table cut down to in-frame rearrangements. Part of the clones is not present; checked against another copy, under half of the missing clones reflect an unresolved V gene, and the others are unexplained. The sample records roughly 710,000 clones, roughly 85% of which are singletons. The ten largest clones capture about 0.011% of the sample.

The sample also formed part of further work on human thymus T cells. The second study also describes: Donors were immunologically healthy infants undergoing open corrective cardiac surgery for congenital heart defects in Finland. Thymus tissue was collected as surgical resects that were removed during corrective cardiac surgery. V and J gene segment usage appeared biased in both thymic and peripheral blood repertoires. The related research reported highly overlapping thymic TCR repertoires among unrelated individuals. The study described the TCR alpha and beta repertoires in under 10 infant thymus samples and a few matching peripheral blood samples. Donor ages ranging from 7 to 244 days were recorded, and 5 to 7 male and a couple of female infants were included in the cohort. Thymocytes were mechanically released from the tissue and were stored as pellets of about 10-30 million cells at -70 degrees C. A QIAsymphony instrument was used to extract genomic DNA from the frozen cell pellets. Using the immunoSEQ multiplex PCR assay, the TCRB and TCRAD loci were amplified from a standardized quantity of quality-controlled genomic DNA. The V(D)J region was spanned by amplicons of a length sufficient to cover the CDR3 and to identify V and J genes. The commercial immunoSEQ service was used to sequence amplicons on an Illumina platform. Primer bias and sequencing errors were corrected using previously described methods, and TCRAD and TCRB definitions followed the IMGT database. immunoSEQ Analyzer 3.0 and VDJTools were used for repertoire analysis, which covered basic statistics, V/J segment usage, diversity estimates, rarefaction and pairwise overlap. Diversity was estimated with Chao1, ChaoE, Efron-Thisted, Shannon and inverse Simpson indices, and also on datasets down-sampled to the smallest sample. Repertoire overlap was assessed by strict matching of CDR3 nucleotide sequence, V gene and J gene, and clustering was done by Jaccard-based multidimensional scaling. On average, roughly 890,000 unique TCRB clonotypes were obtained from thymus samples, compared with 75,000 to 90,000 from blood samples.

Recombination joined TRBV19 with TRBJ2-3; the D gene lacks a confident call. The sequence derives from a girl under three years old with a congenital heart defect. Donor details come from another sample of the same person, matched by shared clones. Specimen: thymocytes. The CDR3 amino acid sequence is: CASSNLRTQYF. In nucleotides, the sequence is TGTGCCAGTAGTAACTTGCGTACGCAGTATTTT.